The clone carrying this T cell receptor beta chain was counted between two and nine times. The CDR3 extends over 14 amino acids. In germline, CDR1 is SGHAT, CDR2 FQNNGV. J was trimmed by 9 bases and V by 5 bases; bases with no gene match: 7. This specimen belongs to a study of early T cells in non-severe SARS-CoV-2 infection. One entry per CDR3 protein, called by TCRdb with MiXCR from the 5' RACE reads. The data hold some 110,000 distinct CDR3 sequences, with 15% observed a single time. The chain recombines TRBV11-2 with TRBJ1-6; 7 nucleotides match TRBD1. The clonotype was recovered from an adult who was a healthcare worker with PCR-confirmed SARS-CoV-2 infection or an uninfected control (not recorded which). Specimen: whole blood. The CDR3 here is CASSQRQGISPLHF. The CDR3 DNA is TGTGCCAGCAGCCAACGACAGGGTATTTCACCCCTCCACTTT. Full variable domain (remainder filled in from reference TRBV11-2 and TRBJ1-6): EAGVAQSPRYKIIEKRQSVAFWCNPISGHATLYWYQQILGQGPKLLIQFQNNGVVDDSQLPKDRFSAERLKGVDSTLKIQPAKLEDSAVYLCASSQRQGISPLHFGNGTRLTVT.